This T cell receptor beta chain was identified during a study of human T cells and chemical hapten exposure. Remarks on this clonotype: Its target is not known.

Authors' data handling: Samples held a median of approximately 96,000 TCRs, range about 23,224–690,600. TCRdb reprocessed the RACE reads via MiXCR and lists one record per CDR3 protein. These V and J calls rely on TCRdb rather than the paper's analysis. Among roughly 100,000 distinct CDR3 sequences listed, about 11% were seen once. The CDR3 has 13 amino acids. CDR1 is MNHEY and CDR2 is SVGEGT in the germline V gene. V shed 8 bases and J shed 11 bases, with 16 bases lying between them. Findings and caveats of the study: Versus controls, significantly more large CDR3 similarity clusters arose from expanded TCRs.

Sample time point: patch test 1, 2 weeks after DPC sensitization. The treatment is: therapeutic diphenylcyclopropenone sensitization with weekly scalp DPC. The rearrangement joins TRBV6-2 or TRBV6-3 to TRBJ1-6; the D gene is possibly TRBD1 (6 bases). The TCR comes from a woman aged 40 to 49 with alopecia areata. Some clones in this sample may be carry-over from other donors' samples. The sample here was whole blood, taken in connection with sensitization to the hapten diphenylcyclopropenone (DPC). In DNA form, the CDR3 reads TGTGCCAGCCGGACAGCCCAGACGCCACCCCTCCACTTT. Translated: CASRTAQTPPLHF.